These 17 T cell receptor beta chains were sequenced from one sample in a study of cytomegalovirus exposure and HLA in healthy donors. It was with 60 Vbeta and 13 Jbeta primers that the PCR ran. Some clones are missing from TCRdb's copy, which holds only in-frame ones; the method was immunoSEQ multiplex PCR. The table lists roughly 180,000 clones, 65% to 85% of them singletons. Material for sequencing was PBMCs. All receptors come from a male donor in good health and CMV-seronegative.

This chain joins TRBV11-1 and TRBJ1-1; 7 bases map to TRBD1. The CDR3 runs 14 residues. Germline CDR1 and CDR2: SGHAT and FQDESV (reference sequence). V lost 0 bases to trimming and J lost 7 bases; unmatched junction nucleotides: 5. The CDR3 protein is CASSLADRASEAFF. CDR3 nucleotide sequence: TGTGCCAGCAGCTTAGCCGACAGGGCGAGTGAAGCTTTCTTT.

The V and J genes are TRBV28 and TRBJ1-1; no clear D. This CDR3 has 13 residues. CDR1 and CDR2 from the germline V gene are MDHEN and SYDVKM. Trimming removed 8 bases at V and 0 bases at J, with 10 bases between. This chain's CDR3 is CASWLQMNTEAFF. In nucleotides, the CDR3 is TGTGCCAGCTGGTTACAGATGAACACTGAAGCTTTCTTT. Full variable domain (remainder filled in from reference TRBV28 and TRBJ1-1): DVKVTQSSRYLVKRTGEKVFLECVQDMDHENMFWYRQDPGLGLRLIYFSYDVKMKEKGDIPEGYSVSREKKERFSLILESASTNQTSMYLCASWLQMNTEAFFGQGTRLTVV.

This clone was observed a few times. The chain combines TRBV11-2 with TRBJ1-1; D call uncertain. The CDR3 sequence is 13 residues long. CDR1 and CDR2 from the germline V gene are SGHAT and FQNNGV. V was cut by 0 bases and J by 1 base, with 3 bases left in between. CDR3 protein: CASSLEQNTEAFF. CDR3 DNA sequence: TGTGCCAGCAGCTTAGAACAGAACACTGAAGCTTTCTTT. The variable domain in full, with the rest retrieved from reference TRBV11-2 and TRBJ1-1, is EAGVAQSPRYKIIEKRQSVAFWCNPISGHATLYWYQQILGQGPKLLIQFQNNGVVDDSQLPKDRFSAERLKGVDSTLKIQPAKLEDSAVYLCASSLEQNTEAFFGQGTRLTVV.

The V and J genes are TRBV7-6 and TRBJ2-7, with 7 bases aligning to TRBD2. After removal of 1 base from V and 3 bases from J, the junction contained 3 bases not matched to a gene. This CDR3 region has 14 residues. Germline assignment: CDR1 SGHVS and CDR2 FNYEAQ. The CDR3 sequence is CASSLDTGGYEQYF. CDR3 nucleotide sequence: TGTGCCAGCAGCTTAGATACGGGGGGCTACGAGCAGTACTTC. Full variable domain (rest looked up from reference TRBV7-6 and TRBJ2-7): GAGVSQSPRYKVTKRGQDVALRCDPISGHVSLYWYRQALGQGPEFLTYFNYEAQQDKSGLPNDRFSAERPEGSISTLTIQRTEQRDSAMYRCASSLDTGGYEQYFGPGTRLTVT.

This chain uses TRBV5-1 with TRBJ2-1, with 7 nucleotides matching TRBD2. Trimming removed 2 bases from V and 0 bases from J; junction bases left unmatched: 5. This CDR3 spans 16 amino acids. The germline CDR1 and CDR2 sequences are SGHRS and YFSETQ. CDR3 sequence reads: CASSFLRGSSYNEQFF. The CDR3 DNA sequence: TGCGCCAGCAGCTTCTTGCGGGGGAGCTCCTACAATGAGCAGTTCTTC.

The CDR3 here is CASRSGVLNYGYTF. As DNA, the CDR3 is TGTGCCAGCAGATCAGGGGTATTGAACTATGGCTACACCTTC. This rearrangement joins TRBV2 to TRBJ1-2, with a tentative D call TRBD1 (6 bases). The CDR3 runs to 14 residues. V lost 6 bases and J lost 2, with 13 bases in between. Germline V lookup: CDR1 SNHLY, CDR2 FYNNEI.

The chain joins TRBV18 to TRBJ2-1; 9 bases align to TRBD2. V trimming: 1 base; J trimming: 2 bases; junction bases outside the gene matches: 6. CDR3 length equals 17 residues. CDR1 is KGHSH, CDR2 LQKENI, per germline. For the CDR3, the DNA is TGTGCCAGCTCACCACGGCTAGCGGGACGGCCCTACAATGAGCAGTTCTTC. Its protein is CASSPRLAGRPYNEQFF.

The chain is built from TRBV5-4 and TRBJ2-7; TRBD2 agrees at 8 bases. The CDR3 has 14 residues. V lost 6 bases and J lost 5; bases outside the gene matches: 10. The germline V gene has CDR1 SGHNT and CDR2 YYREEE (reference sequence). CDR3 coding DNA: TGTGCCAGCACCCCTAATCGCGGGGGGAACGAGCAGTACTTC. Translation: CASTPNRGGNEQYF. The full variable domain, in which reference TRBV5-4 and TRBJ2-7 provide the parts outside the CDR3, is ETGVTQSPTHLIKTRGQQVTLRCSSQSGHNTVSWYQQALGQGPQFIFQYYREEENGRGNFPPRFSGLQFPNYSSELNVNALELDDSALYLCASTPNRGGNEQYFGPGTRLTVT.

The chain couples TRBV18 to TRBJ2-7; 8 positions match TRBD2. V dropped 3 bases and J dropped 4; count of bases not matched to a gene: 8. The CDR3 totals 15 residues. Germline assignment: CDR1 KGHSH and CDR2 LQKENI. CDR3 region: CASSPGTGGFYEQYF. CDR3 sequence (DNA): TGTGCCAGCTCACCGGGTACGGGAGGGTTTTACGAGCAGTACTTC. Full variable domain (outside the CDR3, taken from reference TRBV18 and TRBJ2-7): NAGVMQNPRHLVRRRGQEARLRCSPMKGHSHVYWYRQLPEEGLKFMVYLQKENIIDESGMPKERFSAEFPKEGPSILRIQQVVRGDSAAYFCASSPGTGGFYEQYFGPGTRLTVT.

The V gene is TRBV19, the J gene TRBJ2-7; 9 nucleotides match TRBD2. The germline gives CDR1 LNHDA, CDR2 SQIVND (reference sequence). There are 15 residues in the CDR3. The V segment lost 4 bases and the J segment 4 bases; nucleotides outside the gene matches: 8. The CDR3 bases are TGTGCCAGTAGTACCAGCGGGAGGCCCACTTACGAGCAGTACTTC. Translated, it gives CASSTSGRPTYEQYF.

The chain links TRBV4-3 to TRBJ2-5, with a weak D call TRBD2 (5 bases). The germline V gene encodes CDR1 LGHNA and CDR2 YSLEER. The V and J ends lost 0 bases and 3 bases respectively, with 8 bases between them. This CDR3 spans 14 amino acids. In DNA form, the CDR3 reads TGCGCCAGCAGCCAAGATACGGGGAAAGAGACCCAGTACTTC. It translates to CASSQDTGKETQYF.

The chain combines TRBV6-1 with TRBJ2-3; TRBD2 might be the D (5 bases). CDR1 is MNHNS, CDR2 SASEGT, per germline. V lost 7 bases to trimming and J lost 8 bases, with 22 bases between them. CDR3 size: 15 residues. The CDR3 protein is CASTRPDYPDATQYF. In DNA, the CDR3 is TGTGCCAGCACCCGACCCGACTACCCGGACGCTACGCAGTATTTT.

This clone occurred once. The rearrangement uses TRBV6-1 and TRBJ1-1, with D hard to call. CDR3 length equals 15 residues. Trimming pared 3 bases from V and 4 bases from J, leaving 15 bases between. Germline loops: CDR1 MNHNS, CDR2 SASEGT. The CDR3 region has the DNA TGTGCCAGCAGTGAGGTCGCGGGGATGTTCACTGAAGCTTTCTTT. Protein: CASSEVAGMFTEAFF.

This clone was seen a handful of times. Here the CDR3 reads CASRTGMNTEAFF. The CDR3 region has the DNA TGTGCCAGTCGGACAGGGATGAACACTGAAGCTTTCTTT. The chain uses TRBV6-1 and TRBJ1-1, with TRBD1 matching over 8 bases. From germline, CDR1 is MNHNS and CDR2 SASEGT. The J segment lost 0 bases and the V segment lost 9 bases, leaving 3 bases of the junction unmatched. There are 13 residues in the CDR3.

V and J are TRBV27 and TRBJ2-7; TRBD1 matches 7 bases. CDR1 MNHEY and CDR2 SMNVEV come from the germline V gene (reference sequence). V gave up 0 bases and J gave up 7 bases; unmatched junction bases: 9. The CDR3 runs to 15 residues. The CDR3 DNA follows: TGTGCCAGCAGTTTATCAGGGGGCGCGGTGTGGGAGCAGTACTTC. This translates into CASSLSGGAVWEQYF.

V gene TRBV5-6 combines with J gene TRBJ2-5, with D maybe TRBD2 (5 bases). In germline, CDR1 is SGHDT, CDR2 YYEEEE. The ends were cut back, 4 bases at V and 2 bases at J, with 15 bases in the middle. The CDR3 spans 15 residues. The CDR3 loop reads CASSAKRTAQETQYF. CDR3 in DNA: TGTGCCAGCAGCGCCAAGCGGACGGCTCAAGAGACCCAGTACTTC.

The chain combines TRBV5-1 with TRBJ1-2; TRBD1 might be the D (6 bases). Looked up from germline, CDR1 is SGHRS and CDR2 is YFSETQ. The CDR3 totals 13 residues. Trimming removed 2 bases from V and 4 bases from J, with 9 bases in between. CDR3 sequence: CASSLQGFYGYTF. The DNA of the CDR3 is TGCGCCAGCAGCTTACAGGGCTTCTATGGCTACACCTTC.